The rows below give T cell receptor beta chains drawn from one sample of a study of T cell responses to AZD1222 COVID-19 vaccine. TCRdb's copy holds only in-frame clones and misses some; the assay was immunoSEQ multiplex PCR. Of around 130,000 clones in the sample, 94% are singletons; the top ten hold approximately 6.3%. The sequences come from peripheral blood, collected on day 0 of AZD1222 vaccination. These receptors were taken from an adult in good health. CDR3s include the opening cysteine and the closing phenylalanine or tryptophan. The D gene is left open where the match is weak. Where a row states a size, it is once, few, many or the class of an expanded clone; other rows omit it.

CDR3: CASSYRRDEGGNEQFF
DNA: TGTGCCAGCAGTTACCGGCGGGACGAGGGGGGGAATGAGCAGTTCTTC
size: NA
V: TRBV6-5
D: NA
J: TRBJ2-1

CDR3: CASSLQGTNYEQYF
DNA: TGTGCCAGCAGCTTACAGGGGACGAACTACGAGCAGTACTTC
size: NA
V: TRBV7-9
D: NA
J: TRBJ2-7

CDR3: CAWGTHRNQPQHF
DNA: TGTGCCTGGGGGACTCATCGGAATCAGCCCCAGCATTTT
size: once
V: TRBV30
D: NA
J: TRBJ1-5

CDR3: CASSPIAGVRGSYEQYF
DNA: TGCGCCAGCAGTCCCATAGCGGGAGTAAGGGGCTCCTACGAGCAGTACTTC
size: few
V: TRBV4-1
D: TRBD2
J: TRBJ2-7

CDR3: CASMGASAPGAQYF
DNA: TGTGCCAGTATGGGCGCCAGCGCTCCCGGAGCGCAGTATTTT
size: NA
V: TRBV19
D: NA
J: TRBJ2-3

CDR3: CASSKPQGSGYTF
DNA: TGTGCCAGTAGCAAACCACAGGGTAGCGGCTACACCTTC
size: NA
V: TRBV19
D: NA
J: TRBJ1-2

CDR3: CASRDRGNTEAFF
DNA: TGTGCCAGCAGGGACAGAGGGAACACTGAAGCTTTCTTT
size: NA
V: TRBV6-5
D: NA
J: TRBJ1-1

CDR3: CASSLVGTQLNTGELFF
DNA: TGTGCCAGCAGCTTAGTGGGGACCCAGCTCAACACCGGGGAGCTGTTTTTT
size: NA
V: TRBV7-2
D: NA
J: TRBJ2-2

CDR3: CASAGLAGGEQYF
DNA: TGTGCCAGTGCCGGACTAGCGGGAGGCGAGCAGTACTTC
size: once
V: TRBV19
D: TRBD2
J: TRBJ2-7

CDR3: CASSLLATSGANVLTF
DNA: TGCGCCAGCAGCTTGCTGGCCACCTCTGGGGCCAACGTCCTGACTTTC
size: NA
V: TRBV5-1
D: NA
J: TRBJ2-6

CDR3: CASKSQRKALNEKLFF
DNA: TGTGCCAGCAAGAGTCAGCGAAAGGCCCTTAATGAAAAACTGTTTTTT
size: NA
V: TRBV5-6
D: NA
J: TRBJ1-4

CDR3: CASSLGQGLDIQYF
DNA: TGTGCCAGCAGCTTGGGACAGGGGTTGGACATTCAGTACTTC
size: NA
V: TRBV7-9
D: TRBD1
J: TRBJ2-4

CDR3: CASSSGIKETQYF
DNA: TGTGCCAGCAGCTCCGGGATCAAAGAGACCCAGTACTTC
size: NA
V: TRBV7-2
D: NA
J: TRBJ2-5

CDR3: CASSEGTPNTGELFF
DNA: TGCGCCAGCAGCGAAGGAACACCTAACACCGGGGAGCTGTTTTTT
size: NA
V: TRBV10-1
D: NA
J: TRBJ2-2

CDR3: CASSRGSYNSPLHF
DNA: TGTGCCAGCAGTCGAGGCTCCTATAATTCACCCCTCCACTTT
size: NA
V: TRBV7-3
D: NA
J: TRBJ1-6

CDR3: CASSHVPGVGCQPQHF
DNA: TGCGCCAGCAGCCATGTTCCTGGTGTCGGCTGTCAGCCCCAGCATTTT
size: NA
V: TRBV23-1
D: NA
J: TRBJ1-5

CDR3: CASSVAGGIGTDTQYF
DNA: TGCGCCAGCAGCGTAGCGGGAGGGATCGGGACAGATACGCAGTATTTT
size: NA
V: TRBV4-1
D: TRBD2
J: TRBJ2-3

CDR3: CASSLAGNRRSNTEAFF
DNA: TGTGCCAGCAGCTTAGCGGGGAATCGCCGCTCGAACACTGAAGCTTTCTTT
size: few
V: TRBV7-9
D: NA
J: TRBJ1-1

CDR3: CASSLIWGRREKLFF
DNA: TGTGCCAGCAGCTTAATCTGGGGAAGGAGAGAAAAACTGTTTTTT
size: NA
V: TRBV7-9
D: NA
J: TRBJ1-4

CDR3: CATSDGPVGYTF
DNA: TGTGCCACCAGTGATGGGCCGGTTGGCTACACCTTC
size: NA
V: TRBV24-1
D: NA
J: TRBJ1-2

CDR3: CASRFDRDGVDTQYF
DNA: TGTGCCAGCAGGTTTGACAGGGACGGAGTGGATACGCAGTATTTT
size: NA
V: TRBV13
D: TRBD1
J: TRBJ2-3

CDR3: CASGRMNTEAFF
DNA: TGTGCCAGCGGTCGGATGAACACTGAAGCTTTCTTT
size: NA
V: TRBV6-5
D: NA
J: TRBJ1-1

CDR3: CASRTSQETQYF
DNA: TGTGCCAGTCGGACTAGCCAAGAGACCCAGTACTTC
size: once
V: TRBV7-7
D: TRBD2
J: TRBJ2-5

CDR3: CASSLSAGSYNEQFF
DNA: TGTGCCAGCAGCTTATCCGCAGGCTCCTACAATGAGCAGTTCTTC
size: NA
V: TRBV7-9
D: NA
J: TRBJ2-1

CDR3: CAWSPGTGSGNTIYF
DNA: TGTGCCTGGAGTCCCGGGACCGGCTCTGGAAACACCATATATTTT
size: NA
V: TRBV30
D: NA
J: TRBJ1-3

CDR3: CASSSPHGRAAYNEQFF
DNA: TGTGCCAGCAGCTCCCCCCACGGGAGGGCCGCCTACAATGAGCAGTTCTTC
size: NA
V: TRBV7-9
D: TRBD2
J: TRBJ2-1

CDR3: CASSYRGGTGFNEQYF
DNA: TGTGCCAGCAGTTACAGGGGGGGGACAGGGTTTAACGAGCAGTACTTC
size: NA
V: TRBV6-5
D: TRBD1
J: TRBJ2-7

CDR3: CASSLPTSGRRLKTQYF
DNA: TGTGCCAGCAGCTTACCCACTAGCGGGAGAAGGCTAAAGACCCAGTACTTC
size: NA
V: TRBV7-3
D: TRBD2
J: TRBJ2-5

CDR3: CASSPGLAAEQYF
DNA: TGTGCCAGCTCACCCGGACTAGCGGCCGAGCAGTACTTC
size: NA
V: TRBV18
D: TRBD2
J: TRBJ2-7

CDR3: CASSFADREGWDEQYF
DNA: TGTGCCAGCAGCTTCGCCGACAGGGAGGGGTGGGACGAGCAGTACTTC
size: once
V: TRBV7-6
D: NA
J: TRBJ2-7

CDR3: CASSSRASSNQPQHF
DNA: TGTGCCAGCAGTAGCAGGGCATCGAGCAATCAGCCCCAGCATTTT
size: NA
V: TRBV6-5
D: NA
J: TRBJ1-5

CDR3: CASSTRTRGADTQYF
DNA: TGTGCCAGCAGCACGCGGACCCGCGGGGCAGATACGCAGTATTTT
size: NA
V: TRBV7-2
D: NA
J: TRBJ2-3

CDR3: CATRGTGDHGYTF
DNA: TGTGCCACAAGAGGGACAGGGGATCATGGCTACACCTTC
size: once
V: TRBV24-1
D: TRBD1
J: TRBJ1-2

CDR3: CASSQIEGSPPDEQFF
DNA: TGTGCCAGCAGCCAAATAGAGGGCAGTCCGCCGGATGAGCAGTTCTTC
size: NA
V: TRBV11-2
D: NA
J: TRBJ2-1

CDR3: CASSSPGQGTYEQYF
DNA: TGTGCCAGCAGCTCCCCGGGACAGGGGACCTACGAGCAGTACTTC
size: NA
V: TRBV7-9
D: TRBD1
J: TRBJ2-7

CDR3: CASSSSSYEQYF
DNA: TGTGCCAGCAGTTCCAGCTCCTACGAGCAGTACTTC
size: NA
V: TRBV6-5
D: NA
J: TRBJ2-7

CDR3: CASSEGRGAIYEQYF
DNA: TGTGCCAGCTCCGAGGGGAGGGGGGCTATCTACGAGCAGTACTTC
size: NA
V: TRBV18
D: NA
J: TRBJ2-7

CDR3: CASSLEGVPAAFF
DNA: TGCGCCAGCAGCTTGGAGGGGGTTCCCGCGGCTTTCTTT
size: NA
V: TRBV5-1
D: NA
J: TRBJ1-1

CDR3: CASSYGMGVSFEQYF
DNA: TGTGCCAGCAGTTACGGGATGGGAGTATCGTTCGAGCAGTACTTC
size: NA
V: TRBV6-5
D: NA
J: TRBJ2-7

CDR3: CASILDGVTTDTQYF
DNA: TGCGCCAGCATCCTAGATGGGGTCACCACAGATACGCAGTATTTT
size: NA
V: TRBV5-1
D: NA
J: TRBJ2-3

CDR3: CASSPGQGTDTQYF
DNA: TGTGCCAGCTCACCCGGACAGGGCACAGATACGCAGTATTTT
size: NA
V: TRBV18
D: TRBD1
J: TRBJ2-3

CDR3: CASRGQGGSPLHF
DNA: TGTGCCAGTAGGGGACAGGGAGGGTCACCCCTCCACTTT
size: few
V: TRBV19
D: TRBD1
J: TRBJ1-6

CDR3: CASSQEPTGGGMNTEAFF
DNA: TGCGCCAGCAGCCAAGAACCCACAGGGGGAGGGATGAACACTGAAGCTTTCTTT
size: NA
V: TRBV4-1
D: TRBD1
J: TRBJ1-1

CDR3: CASSPLGRGPLHF
DNA: TGTGCCAGCAGCCCTCTCGGGAGGGGGCCCCTCCACTTT
size: NA
V: TRBV6-6
D: NA
J: TRBJ1-6

CDR3: CASSDTRTGQETQYF
DNA: TGTGCCAGCAGTGATACCCGGACAGGACAAGAGACCCAGTACTTC
size: NA
V: TRBV6-1
D: TRBD1
J: TRBJ2-5

CDR3: CASSPAGPYGYTF
DNA: TGTGCCAGCAGTCCCGCAGGGCCCTATGGCTACACCTTC
size: NA
V: TRBV6-5
D: NA
J: TRBJ1-2